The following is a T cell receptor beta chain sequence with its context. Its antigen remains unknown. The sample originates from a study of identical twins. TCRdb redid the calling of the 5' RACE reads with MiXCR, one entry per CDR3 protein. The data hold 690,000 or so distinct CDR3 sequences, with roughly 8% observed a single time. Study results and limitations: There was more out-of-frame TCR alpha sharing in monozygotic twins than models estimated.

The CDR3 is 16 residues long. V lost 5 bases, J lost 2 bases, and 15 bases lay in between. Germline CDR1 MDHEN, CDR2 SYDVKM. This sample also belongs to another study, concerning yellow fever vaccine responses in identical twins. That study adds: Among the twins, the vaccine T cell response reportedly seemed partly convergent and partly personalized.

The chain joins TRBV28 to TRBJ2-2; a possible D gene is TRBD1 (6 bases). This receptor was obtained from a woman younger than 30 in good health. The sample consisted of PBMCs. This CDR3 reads CASSHRQGINTGELFF. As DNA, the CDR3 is TGTGCCAGCAGTCACCGGCAGGGGATTAACACCGGGGAGCTGTTTTTT. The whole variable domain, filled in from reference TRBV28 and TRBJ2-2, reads DVKVTQSSRYLVKRTGEKVFLECVQDMDHENMFWYRQDPGLGLRLIYFSYDVKMKEKGDIPEGYSVSREKKERFSLILESASTNQTSMYLCASSHRQGINTGELFFGEGSRLTVL.